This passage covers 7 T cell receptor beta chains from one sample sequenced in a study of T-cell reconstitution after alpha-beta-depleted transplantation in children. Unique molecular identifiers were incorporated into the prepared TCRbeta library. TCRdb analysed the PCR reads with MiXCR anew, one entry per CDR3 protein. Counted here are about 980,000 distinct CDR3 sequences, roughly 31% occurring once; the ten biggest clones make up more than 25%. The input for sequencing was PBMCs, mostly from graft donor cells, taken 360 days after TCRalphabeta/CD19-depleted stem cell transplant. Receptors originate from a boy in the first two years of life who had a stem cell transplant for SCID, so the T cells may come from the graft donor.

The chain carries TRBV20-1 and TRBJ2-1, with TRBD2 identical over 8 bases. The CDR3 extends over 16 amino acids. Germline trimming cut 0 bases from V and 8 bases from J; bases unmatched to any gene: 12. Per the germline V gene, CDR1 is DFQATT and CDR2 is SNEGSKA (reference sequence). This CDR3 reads CSARDGSSGGWDEQFF. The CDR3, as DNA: TGCAGTGCTAGAGATGGGTCCAGCGGGGGATGGGATGAGCAGTTCTTC.

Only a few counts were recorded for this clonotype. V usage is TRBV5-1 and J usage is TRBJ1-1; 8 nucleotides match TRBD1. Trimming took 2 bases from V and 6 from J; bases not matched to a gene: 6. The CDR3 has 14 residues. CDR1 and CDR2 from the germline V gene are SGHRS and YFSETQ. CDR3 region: CASSLWQGASEAFF. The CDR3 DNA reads TGCGCCAGCAGCTTATGGCAGGGGGCATCTGAAGCTTTCTTT.

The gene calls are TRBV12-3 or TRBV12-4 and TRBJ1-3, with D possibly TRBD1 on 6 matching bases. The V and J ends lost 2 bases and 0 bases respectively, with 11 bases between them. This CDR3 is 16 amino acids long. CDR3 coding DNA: TGTGCCAGCAGTTTAAGACAGGCCAGCTCTGGAAACACCATATATTTT. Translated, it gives CASSLRQASSGNTIYF.

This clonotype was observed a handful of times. The CDR3 DNA reads as TGCAGCGTTGAGGGGGGAAGAGATACGCAGTATTTT. Its protein product is CSVEGGRDTQYF. This chain uses TRBV29-1 with TRBJ2-3; TRBD2 might be the D (6 bases). This CDR3 contains 12 residues. V lost 3 bases to trimming and J lost 5 bases, with 9 bases between them. Per germline, CDR1 SQVTM and CDR2 ANQGSEA.

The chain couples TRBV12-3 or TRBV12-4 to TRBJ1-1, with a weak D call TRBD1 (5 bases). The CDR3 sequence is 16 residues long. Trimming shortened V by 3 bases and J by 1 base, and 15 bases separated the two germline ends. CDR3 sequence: CASSFRVDIRNTEAFF. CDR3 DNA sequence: TGTGCCAGCAGTTTTCGGGTGGACATTCGGAACACTGAAGCTTTCTTT.

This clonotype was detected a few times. CDR3 protein: CASSFEDRATYEQYF. CDR3 coding DNA: TGTGCCAGCAGTTTTGAGGACAGGGCCACCTACGAGCAGTACTTC. V usage is TRBV12-3 or TRBV12-4 and J usage is TRBJ2-7; the match to TRBD1 covers 8 bases. There are 15 residues in the CDR3. V lost 3 bases and J lost 2; bases outside the gene matches: 6.

The CDR3 region is CASSFLVNEGLPPRGELFF. As DNA, the CDR3 is TGCGCCAGCAGCTTCTTGGTGAACGAAGGGCTTCCCCCGCGCGGGGAGCTGTTTTTT. The chain is built from TRBV5-1 and TRBJ2-2; no clear D gene. Germline V gene lookup returns CDR1 SGHRS and CDR2 YFSETQ. Trimming took 2 bases from V and 7 from J, leaving 27 bases between them. This CDR3 region has 19 residues.